Sequencing of this T cell receptor beta chain was carried out in a study of metastatic and nonmetastatic thyroid tumors. Study background: Repertoire comparisons spanned blood and tumor or nodule tissue from malignant and benign thyroid patients.

Findings of the study overall: Across blood and tumor, TCR beta diversity in malignant thyroid tumors was reportedly significantly higher than in benign nodules.

Notes on this clone: The antigen remains undetermined. Sequence at one end of the junction differs from germline and may be a read error.

Germline-derived CDR1 and CDR2 are MNHEY and SVGEGT. This CDR3 is 15 amino acids long. As handled by the study authors: Built for papillary thyroid cancer, a distant-metastasis classifier drew on CDR3 differences across clinicopathological groups. TCRdb re-analyzed the PCR reads through MiXCR. These V and J calls originate from TCRdb's pipeline instead of the authors' own analysis. The sample yields 6,600 or so clones, 32% seen once. Patients were all untreated before their thyroid surgery. This receptor was identified in a female donor with papillary thyroid cancer or a benign thyroid nodule (not recorded which). Some clones in this sample may be carry-over from other donors' samples. The sequencing input was tumor tissue. The chain uses TRBV6-2 or TRBV6-3 and TRBJ2-3; TRBD2 matches 10 bases. CDR3 sequence: CASREIAGGTHTQYF. DNA of the CDR3: TGTGCCAGCAGGGAAATAGCGGGGGGCACACATACGCAGTATTTT.